A single sample gave rise to the 20 T cell receptor beta chains below, sequenced in a study of early stage breast cancer tumors. Profiling relied on immunoSEQ multiplex PCR, and the TCRdb table lists in-frame clones only, not all of them. The sample carries tens of thousands of clones, around nine tenths recorded once. The material sequenced was blood. The receptors originated from a person aged 70 to 85 with breast cancer.

J is TRBJ2-7 and V is TRBV7-6; TRBD1 is a possible D gene (6 bases). The CDR3 extends over 17 amino acids. V was shortened by 5 bases and J by 0 bases, with 20 bases between the two germline ends. CDR1 SGHVS and CDR2 FNYEAQ come from the germline V gene. The CDR3 loop is CASSRNRVLLSSYEQYF. DNA for the CDR3: TGTGCCAGCAGCCGAAACAGGGTTCTATTGAGCTCCTACGAGCAGTACTTC.

V is TRBV4-3 and J is TRBJ1-2; a possible D gene is TRBD1 (5 bases). The ends were cut back, 1 base at V and 4 bases at J, with 7 bases in the middle. The CDR3 sequence is 13 residues long. Germline lookup yields CDR1 LGHNA and CDR2 YSLEER. In nucleotides, the CDR3 is TGCGCCAGCAGCCAAGGGACACCCTATGGCTACACCTTC. As protein: CASSQGTPYGYTF.

The chain links TRBV2 to TRBJ2-3; D gene unclear. V shed 0 bases and J shed 6 bases, with 13 bases lying between them. Germline CDR1 and CDR2: SNHLY and FYNNEI. The CDR3 consists of 15 residues. The CDR3 region has the DNA TGTGCCAGCAGTGAAGCGCTTCGAAGCTGGGATACGCAGTATTTT. Translation gives CASSEALRSWDTQYF.

The chain recombines TRBV30 with TRBJ1-6; maybe TRBD1 (6 bases). Trimming stripped 0 bases from V and 0 bases from J, with 21 bases between. Germline loops: CDR1 GTSNPN, CDR2 SVGIG (reference sequence). The CDR3 contains 20 residues. CDR3 sequence (DNA): TGTGCCTGGAGTGTAAATCGACAGGACTTCATGAGCTCCTATAATTCACCCCTCCACTTT. Amino acids: CAWSVNRQDFMSSYNSPLHF.

This rearrangement joins TRBV18 to TRBJ2-3; possible D gene TRBD2, 6 bases. This CDR3 is built from 15 residues. V shed 2 bases and J shed 2 bases, with 11 bases lying between them. The germline gives CDR1 KGHSH, CDR2 LQKENI. This CDR3 reads CASSPSRESTDTQYF. The CDR3 DNA sequence: TGTGCCAGCTCACCAAGTCGGGAGTCCACAGATACGCAGTATTTT. The whole variable domain, filled in from reference TRBV18 and TRBJ2-3, reads NAGVMQNPRHLVRRRGQEARLRCSPMKGHSHVYWYRQLPEEGLKFMVYLQKENIIDESGMPKERFSAEFPKEGPSILRIQQVVRGDSAAYFCASSPSRESTDTQYFGPGTRLTVL.

The gene calls are TRBV28 and TRBJ1-5, with D perhaps TRBD1 (5 bases). There are 15 residues in the CDR3. CDR1 MDHEN and CDR2 SYDVKM come from the germline V gene. V shed 6 bases and J shed 4 bases, with 16 bases lying between them. CDR3 sequence: CASSSISGGNQPQHF. Written as DNA, the CDR3 is TGTGCCAGCAGCTCCATTTCCGGGGGGAATCAGCCCCAGCATTTT. Supplemented by reference TRBV28 and TRBJ1-5, the full variable domain reads DVKVTQSSRYLVKRTGEKVFLECVQDMDHENMFWYRQDPGLGLRLIYFSYDVKMKEKGDIPEGYSVSREKKERFSLILESASTNQTSMYLCASSSISGGNQPQHFGDGTRLSIL.

V usage is TRBV6-1 and J usage is TRBJ1-1; 7 positions match TRBD1. Germline values: CDR1 MNHNS, CDR2 SASEGT. With V trimmed by 2 bases and J by 10 bases, 4 bases remained unmatched. The CDR3 has 12 amino acids. CDR3 region: CASSEQGGRAFF. The CDR3 nucleotides read TGTGCCAGCAGTGAACAGGGGGGCCGAGCTTTCTTT.

This clone was seen just once. The chain combines TRBV19 with TRBJ1-5; perhaps TRBD1 as D (6 bases). The V and J ends lost 6 bases and 1 base respectively, with 13 bases between them. Germline values: CDR1 LNHDA, CDR2 SQIVND (reference sequence). The CDR3 covers 15 residues. CDR3 DNA: TGTGCCAGTAGAAATGGGGGGGCGAGCAATCAGCCCCAGCATTTT. Translating it yields CASRNGGASNQPQHF.

This chain links TRBV19 with TRBJ2-5; TRBD1 agrees at 8 bases. The CDR3 contains 14 residues. The J segment lost 4 bases and the V segment lost 6 bases, leaving 7 bases of the junction unmatched. CDR1 and CDR2 from the germline V gene are LNHDA and SQIVND (reference sequence). The CDR3 region is CASSDRGGAETQYF. CDR3 in DNA: TGTGCCAGTAGCGACAGGGGCGGCGCAGAGACCCAGTACTTC. The full variable domain, its missing parts supplied by reference TRBV19 and TRBJ2-5, is DGGITQSPKYLFRKEGQNVTLSCEQNLNHDAMYWYRQDPGQGLRLIYYSQIVNDFQKGDIAEGYSVSREKKESFPLTVTSAQKNPTAFYLCASSDRGGAETQYFGPGTRLLVL.

The V call is TRBV6-1, the J call TRBJ2-4, with D possibly matching TRBD1 (5 bases). The CDR3 length is 13 residues. The germline CDR1 and CDR2 sequences are MNHNS and SASEGT. Trimming took 2 bases from V and 9 from J, leaving 11 bases between them. The CDR3 nucleotides read TGTGCCAGCAGTGAAACAGCAGGGCTCATTCAGTACTTC. Translated: CASSETAGLIQYF.

The chain couples TRBV4-1 to TRBJ2-7; TRBD1 matches 11 bases. The CDR3 sequence is 16 residues long. CDR1 is MGHRA and CDR2 is YSYEKL in the germline V gene. The V gene end was trimmed by 2 bases and the J gene end by 4 bases; junction bases not matched to a gene: 7. CDR3 sequence reads: CASSQPGQGARYEQYF. CDR3 bases: TGCGCCAGCAGCCAACCAGGACAGGGGGCGCGGTACGAGCAGTACTTC.

The J gene is TRBJ2-1, the V gene TRBV19; the match to TRBD2 covers 7 bases. This CDR3 has 15 amino acids. Germline V gene sequence: CDR1 LNHDA, CDR2 SQIVND (reference sequence). With V trimmed by 2 bases and J by 6 bases, 7 bases remained unmatched. The CDR3, as DNA: TGTGCCAGTAGTATATTCGGGCTAGCGGCCAATGAGCAGTTCTTC. Translating gives CASSIFGLAANEQFF.

This chain connects TRBV28 to TRBJ1-2; TRBD1 aligns across 12 bases. Germline-derived CDR1 and CDR2 are MDHEN and SYDVKM. The CDR3 length is 16 residues. J was trimmed by 7 bases and V by 5 bases; bases with no gene match: 11. DNA for the CDR3: TGTGCCAGCAGTGTGGGACCGGGACAGGGGGCTCGTGGCTACACCTTC. This encodes CASSVGPGQGARGYTF.

This clone showed up just once. The rearrangement links TRBV7-9 to TRBJ2-1, with 9 nucleotides matching TRBD1. The CDR3 spans 12 residues. Germline trimming cut 10 bases from V and 10 bases from J; bases unmatched to any gene: 8. Germline CDR1 is SEHNR and CDR2 is FQNEAQ (reference sequence). The CDR3 DNA sequence: TGTGCCACCCCGACAGGGGGAGGGGAGCAGTTCTTC. Its protein product is CATPTGGGEQFF.

The J gene is TRBJ1-1, the V gene TRBV10-1, with 8 positions matching TRBD1. The ends lost 0 bases at V and 5 bases at J; junction bases unmatched: 5. This CDR3 has 15 amino acids. Per germline, CDR1 WNHNN and CDR2 SYGVQD (reference sequence). This CDR3 reads CASSESKQGVTEAFF. For the CDR3, the DNA is TGCGCCAGCAGTGAGTCGAAACAGGGGGTAACTGAAGCTTTCTTT.

The chain couples TRBV4-2 to TRBJ2-3; 8 nucleotides line up with TRBD2. Germline CDR1 and CDR2: LGHNA and YNFKEQ. This CDR3 comprises 18 residues. With 0 bases clipped from V and 3 bases from J, the junction kept 11 bases outside the gene matches. CDR3 sequence reads: CASSQERVAGLGTDTQYF. In DNA, the CDR3 is TGTGCCAGCAGCCAAGAAAGAGTAGCGGGGCTGGGGACAGATACGCAGTATTTT.

The gene calls are TRBV6-6 and TRBJ1-5, with D possibly being TRBD1 (5 bases). The V and J ends lost 2 bases and 3 bases respectively, with 8 bases between them. This CDR3 spans 14 amino acids. CDR1 is MNHNY and CDR2 is SVGAGI in the germline V gene (reference sequence). The CDR3 spells CASSYRGLNQPQHF. The CDR3, as DNA: TGTGCCAGCAGTTACCGGGGACTCAATCAGCCCCAGCATTTT.

The table lists this clone with a count of one. This rearrangement joins TRBV29-1 to TRBJ1-1; 11 positions match TRBD1. Unmatched junction bases numbered 1, after V lost 4 bases and J lost 6 bases. From germline, CDR1 is SQVTM and CDR2 ANQGSEA. The CDR3 totals 12 residues. The CDR3, as DNA: TGCAGCGTTGCGGGACAGGGGGCTGAAGCTTTCTTT. The encoded protein is CSVAGQGAEAFF.

The chain combines TRBV14 with TRBJ2-1, with D perhaps matching TRBD2 (6 bases). Trimming took off 3 bases at V and 4 bases at J, with 10 bases between the two ends. The CDR3 length is 14 residues. Germline values: CDR1 SGHDN, CDR2 FVKESK. The DNA for the CDR3 is TGTGCCAGCAGCCAGGGAGGACCGTACAATGAGCAGTTCTTC. Protein: CASSQGGPYNEQFF.

This chain links TRBV27 with TRBJ1-1, with D possibly TRBD1 on 6 matching bases. The CDR3 runs 15 residues. Trimming took 0 bases from V and 7 from J, leaving 15 bases between them. Germline-derived CDR1 and CDR2 are MNHEY and SMNVEV (reference sequence). CDR3 amino acids: CASSLSTGHLFEAFF. The CDR3 DNA reads TGTGCCAGCAGTTTATCCACGGGACACTTATTTGAAGCTTTCTTT.